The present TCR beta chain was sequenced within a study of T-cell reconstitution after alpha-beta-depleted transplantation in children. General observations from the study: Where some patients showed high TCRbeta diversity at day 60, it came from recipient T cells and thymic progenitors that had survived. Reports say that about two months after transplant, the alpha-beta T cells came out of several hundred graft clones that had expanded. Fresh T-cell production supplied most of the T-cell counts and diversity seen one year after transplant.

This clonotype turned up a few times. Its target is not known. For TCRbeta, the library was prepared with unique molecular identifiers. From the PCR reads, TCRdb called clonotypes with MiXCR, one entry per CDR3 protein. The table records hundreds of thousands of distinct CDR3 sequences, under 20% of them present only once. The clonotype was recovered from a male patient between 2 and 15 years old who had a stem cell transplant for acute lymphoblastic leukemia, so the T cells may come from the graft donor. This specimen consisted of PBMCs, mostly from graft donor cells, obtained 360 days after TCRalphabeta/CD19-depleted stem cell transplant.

The CDR3 DNA follows: TGCGCCAGCAGCCACTCCCAAGGGGGGGAAGAGACCCAGTACTTC. Amino acid sequence: CASSHSQGGEETQYF. This sequence joins TRBV4-1 and TRBJ2-5; D may be TRBD2 (7 bases). V was trimmed by 3 bases and J by 3 bases, leaving 14 bases between them. The CDR3 has 15 amino acids. The V gene's germline CDR1 is MGHRA and CDR2 YSYEKL.